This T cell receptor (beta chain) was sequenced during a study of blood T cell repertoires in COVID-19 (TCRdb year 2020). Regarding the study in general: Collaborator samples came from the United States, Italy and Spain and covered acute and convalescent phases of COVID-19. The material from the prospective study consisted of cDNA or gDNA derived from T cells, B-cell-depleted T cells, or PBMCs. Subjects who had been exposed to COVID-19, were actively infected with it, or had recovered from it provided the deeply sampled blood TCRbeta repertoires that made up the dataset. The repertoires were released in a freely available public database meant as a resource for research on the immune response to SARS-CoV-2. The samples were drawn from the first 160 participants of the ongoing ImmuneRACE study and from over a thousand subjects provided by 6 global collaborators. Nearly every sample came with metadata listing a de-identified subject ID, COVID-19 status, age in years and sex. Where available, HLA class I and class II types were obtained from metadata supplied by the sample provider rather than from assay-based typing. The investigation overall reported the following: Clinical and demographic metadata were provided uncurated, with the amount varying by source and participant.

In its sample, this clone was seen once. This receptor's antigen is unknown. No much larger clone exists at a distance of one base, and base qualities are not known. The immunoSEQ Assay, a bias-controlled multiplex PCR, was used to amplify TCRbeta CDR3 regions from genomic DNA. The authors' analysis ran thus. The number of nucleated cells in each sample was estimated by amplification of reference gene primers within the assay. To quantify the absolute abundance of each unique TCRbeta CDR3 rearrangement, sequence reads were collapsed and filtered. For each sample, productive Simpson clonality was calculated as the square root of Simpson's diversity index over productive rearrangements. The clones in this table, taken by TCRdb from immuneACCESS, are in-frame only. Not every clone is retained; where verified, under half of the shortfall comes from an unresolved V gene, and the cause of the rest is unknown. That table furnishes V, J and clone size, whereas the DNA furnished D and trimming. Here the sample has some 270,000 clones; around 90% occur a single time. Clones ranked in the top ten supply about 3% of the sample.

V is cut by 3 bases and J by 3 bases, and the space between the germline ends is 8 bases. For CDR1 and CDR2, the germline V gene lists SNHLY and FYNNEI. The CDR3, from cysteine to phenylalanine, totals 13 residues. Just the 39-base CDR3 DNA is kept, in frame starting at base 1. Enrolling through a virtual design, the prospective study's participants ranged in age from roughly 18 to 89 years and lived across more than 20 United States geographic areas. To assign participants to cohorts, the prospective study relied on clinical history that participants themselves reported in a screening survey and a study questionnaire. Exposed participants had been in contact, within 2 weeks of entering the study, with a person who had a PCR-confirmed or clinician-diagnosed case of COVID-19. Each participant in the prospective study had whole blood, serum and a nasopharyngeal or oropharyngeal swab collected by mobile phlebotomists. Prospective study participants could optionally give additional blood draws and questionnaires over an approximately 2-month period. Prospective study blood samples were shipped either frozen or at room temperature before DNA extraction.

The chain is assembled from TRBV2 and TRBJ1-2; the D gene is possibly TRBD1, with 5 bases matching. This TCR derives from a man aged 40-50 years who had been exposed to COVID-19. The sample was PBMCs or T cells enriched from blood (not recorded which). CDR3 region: CASSEGEDYGYTF. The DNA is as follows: TGTGCCAGCAGTGAGGGGGAGGACTATGGCTACACCTTC. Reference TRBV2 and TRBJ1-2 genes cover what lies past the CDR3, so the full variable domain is EPEVTQTPSHQVTQMGQEVILRCVPISNHLYFYWYRQILGQKVEFLVSFYNNEISEKSEIFDDQFSVERPDGSNFTLKIRSTKLEDSAMYFCASSEGEDYGYTFGSGTRLTVV.